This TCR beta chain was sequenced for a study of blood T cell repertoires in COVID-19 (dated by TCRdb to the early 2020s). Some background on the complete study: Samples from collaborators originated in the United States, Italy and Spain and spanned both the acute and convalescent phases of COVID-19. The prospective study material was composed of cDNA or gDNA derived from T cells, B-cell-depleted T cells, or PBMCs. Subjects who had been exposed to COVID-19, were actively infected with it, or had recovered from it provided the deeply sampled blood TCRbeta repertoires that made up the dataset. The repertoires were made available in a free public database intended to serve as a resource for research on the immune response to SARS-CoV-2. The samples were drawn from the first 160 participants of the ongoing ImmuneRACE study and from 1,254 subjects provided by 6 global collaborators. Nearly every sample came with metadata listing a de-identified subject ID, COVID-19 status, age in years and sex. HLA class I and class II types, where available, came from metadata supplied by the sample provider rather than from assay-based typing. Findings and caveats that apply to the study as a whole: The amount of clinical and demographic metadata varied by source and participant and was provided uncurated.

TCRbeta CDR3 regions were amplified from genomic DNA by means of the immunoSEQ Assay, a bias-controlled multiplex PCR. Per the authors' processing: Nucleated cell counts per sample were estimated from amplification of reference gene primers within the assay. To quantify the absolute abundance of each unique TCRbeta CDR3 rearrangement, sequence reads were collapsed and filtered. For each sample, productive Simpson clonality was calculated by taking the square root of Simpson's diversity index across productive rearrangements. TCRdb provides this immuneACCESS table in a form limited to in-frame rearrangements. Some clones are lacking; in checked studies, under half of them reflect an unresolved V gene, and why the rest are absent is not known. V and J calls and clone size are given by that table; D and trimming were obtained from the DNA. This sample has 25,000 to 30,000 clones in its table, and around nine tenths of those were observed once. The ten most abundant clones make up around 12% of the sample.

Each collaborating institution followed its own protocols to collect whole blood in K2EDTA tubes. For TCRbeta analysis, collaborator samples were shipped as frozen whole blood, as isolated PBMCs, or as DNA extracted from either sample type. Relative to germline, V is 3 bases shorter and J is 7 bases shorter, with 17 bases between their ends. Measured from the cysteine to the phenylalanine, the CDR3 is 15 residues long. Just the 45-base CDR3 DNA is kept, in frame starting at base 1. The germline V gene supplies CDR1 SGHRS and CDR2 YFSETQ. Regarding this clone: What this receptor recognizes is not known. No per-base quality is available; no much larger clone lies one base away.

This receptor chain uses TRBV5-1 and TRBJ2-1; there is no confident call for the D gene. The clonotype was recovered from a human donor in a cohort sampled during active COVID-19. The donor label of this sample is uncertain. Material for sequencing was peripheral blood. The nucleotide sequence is TGCGCCAGCAGCTCAAGTTCACTGAGTAGTAATGAGCAGTTCTTC. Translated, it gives CASSSSSLSSNEQFF.